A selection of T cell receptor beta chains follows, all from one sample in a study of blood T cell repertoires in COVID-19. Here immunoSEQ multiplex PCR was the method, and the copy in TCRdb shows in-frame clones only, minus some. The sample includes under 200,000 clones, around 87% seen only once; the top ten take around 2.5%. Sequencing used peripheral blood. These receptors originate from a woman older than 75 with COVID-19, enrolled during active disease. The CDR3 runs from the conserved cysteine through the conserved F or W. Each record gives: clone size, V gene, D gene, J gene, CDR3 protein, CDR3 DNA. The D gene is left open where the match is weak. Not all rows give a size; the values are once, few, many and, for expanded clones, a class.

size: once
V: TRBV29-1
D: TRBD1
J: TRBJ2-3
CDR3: CSASGTGGPDTQYF
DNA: TGCAGCGCTTCCGGGACAGGAGGTCCAGATACGCAGTATTTT

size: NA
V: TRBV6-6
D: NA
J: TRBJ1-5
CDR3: CASSYPGSGNQPQHF
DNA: TGTGCCAGCAGTTACCCGGGGAGCGGCAATCAGCCCCAGCATTTT

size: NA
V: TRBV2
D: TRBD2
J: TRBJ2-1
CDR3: CASSGLAVINEQFF
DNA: TGTGCCAGCAGTGGACTAGCGGTGATCAATGAGCAGTTCTTC

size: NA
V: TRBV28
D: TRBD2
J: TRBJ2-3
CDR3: CASSSSSGATDTQYF
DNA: TGTGCCAGCAGTTCCTCTAGCGGGGCCACAGATACGCAGTATTTT

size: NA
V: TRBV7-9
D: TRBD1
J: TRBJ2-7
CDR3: CASSLGRQGSPDYF
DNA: TGTGCCAGCAGCTTAGGTCGACAGGGGTCGCCGGATTACTTC

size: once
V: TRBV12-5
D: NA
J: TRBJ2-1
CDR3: CASGLSMGPTGVRSYEQFF
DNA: TGTGCTAGTGGTTTGTCAATGGGACCGACGGGAGTTCGTTCGTATGAGCAGTTCTTC

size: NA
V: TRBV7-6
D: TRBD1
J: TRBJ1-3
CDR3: CASSLAPPGGSGNTIYF
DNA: TGTGCCAGCAGCTTAGCCCCCCCAGGGGGCTCTGGAAACACCATATATTTT

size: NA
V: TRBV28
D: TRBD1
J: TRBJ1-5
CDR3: CASSLGTGVGGQPQHF
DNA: TGTGCCAGCAGTTTAGGGACAGGGGTTGGAGGGCAGCCCCAGCATTTT

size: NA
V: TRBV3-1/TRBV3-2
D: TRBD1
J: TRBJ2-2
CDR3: CASSPRTGNTGELFF
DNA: TGTGCCAGCAGCCCCCGGACAGGGAACACCGGGGAGCTGTTTTTT

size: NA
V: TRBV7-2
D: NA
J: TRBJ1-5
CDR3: CASSFLQGQPQHF
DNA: TGTGCCAGCAGCTTTCTACAGGGACAGCCCCAGCATTTT

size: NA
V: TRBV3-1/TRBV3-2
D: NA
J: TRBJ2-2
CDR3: CASSPGITNTGELFF
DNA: TGTGCCAGCAGCCCAGGGATAACGAACACCGGGGAGCTGTTTTTT

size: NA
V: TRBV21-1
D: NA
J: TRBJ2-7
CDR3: CASSKALSGTGTNVNEQYF
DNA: TGTGCCAGCAGCAAAGCGCTTTCAGGGACAGGGACGAATGTCAACGAGCAGTACTTC

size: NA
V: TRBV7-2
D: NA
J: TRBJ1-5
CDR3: CASSRSGEQPQHF
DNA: TGTGCCAGCAGCCGTTCGGGGGAGCAGCCCCAGCATTTT

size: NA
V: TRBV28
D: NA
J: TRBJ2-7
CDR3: CASSIKSGEQYF
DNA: TGTGCCAGCAGTATAAAGTCAGGCGAGCAGTACTTC

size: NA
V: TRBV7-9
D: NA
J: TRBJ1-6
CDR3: CASSTPGNSNSPLHF
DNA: TGTGCCAGCAGCACCCCGGGGAATTCGAATTCACCCCTCCACTTT

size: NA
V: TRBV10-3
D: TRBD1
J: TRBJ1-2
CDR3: CAISESGQQHYGYTF
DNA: TGTGCCATCAGTGAGTCGGGACAGCAACACTATGGCTACACCTTC

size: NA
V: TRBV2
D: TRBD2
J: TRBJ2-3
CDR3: CAGGLVLTDTQYF
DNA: TGTGCCGGGGGACTAGTGCTCACAGATACGCAGTATTTT

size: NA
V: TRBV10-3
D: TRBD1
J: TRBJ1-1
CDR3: CAIRDRGEGTEAFF
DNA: TGTGCCATCAGGGACAGGGGGGAAGGCACTGAAGCTTTCTTT

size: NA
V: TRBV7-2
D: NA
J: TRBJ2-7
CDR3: CASSLGLLLYEQYF
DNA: TGTGCCAGCAGCTTAGGGCTCCTTCTCTACGAGCAGTACTTC

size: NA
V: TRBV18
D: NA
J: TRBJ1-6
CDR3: CASSPSGIKNSPLHF
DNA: TGTGCCAGCTCACCATCAGGAATCAAAAATTCACCCCTCCACTTT

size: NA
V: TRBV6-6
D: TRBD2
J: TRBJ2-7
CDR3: CASSPHLLAGVTYEQYF
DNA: TGTGCCAGCAGTCCTCATTTACTAGCGGGTGTAACCTACGAGCAGTACTTC

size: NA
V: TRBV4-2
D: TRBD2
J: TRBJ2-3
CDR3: CASSQSKGGLAGVTDTQYF
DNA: TGTGCCAGCAGCCAGTCCAAGGGGGGACTAGCGGGAGTGACAGATACGCAGTATTTT

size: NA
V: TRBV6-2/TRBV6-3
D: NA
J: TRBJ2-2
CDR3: CASSYALTSLPGELFF
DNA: TGTGCCAGCAGTTACGCTCTTACTAGTTTGCCCGGGGAGCTGTTTTTT

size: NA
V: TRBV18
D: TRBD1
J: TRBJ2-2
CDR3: CASSRQGARTGELFF
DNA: TGTGCCAGCTCCCGCCAGGGGGCGCGCACCGGGGAGCTGTTTTTT

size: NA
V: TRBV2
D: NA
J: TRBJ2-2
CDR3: CAGGAIFGELFF
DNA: TGTGCCGGGGGGGCGATCTTCGGGGAGCTGTTTTTT

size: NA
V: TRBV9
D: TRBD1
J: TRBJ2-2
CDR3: CASRLTGGDTGELFF
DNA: TGTGCCAGCAGGTTAACAGGGGGCGACACCGGGGAGCTGTTTTTT

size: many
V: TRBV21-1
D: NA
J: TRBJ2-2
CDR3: CASSNIRGQDYTGELFF
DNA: TGTGCCAGCAGCAATATTCGAGGGCAAGATTACACCGGGGAGCTGTTTTTT

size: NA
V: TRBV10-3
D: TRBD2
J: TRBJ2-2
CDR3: CAISETTGTSALGELFF
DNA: TGTGCCATCAGTGAGACGACGGGGACTAGCGCCCTCGGGGAGCTGTTTTTT